This T cell receptor (beta chain) was identified in a study of shared clonotypes between healthy human individuals. This table comes from immunoSEQ multiplex PCR, and its TCRdb copy is limited to in-frame clones, with some not included. The sample consists of over 1.4 million clones, about 96% of them appearing once. Per germline, CDR1 MNHNY and CDR2 SVGAGI (reference sequence). CDR3 length: 11 amino acids. With 9 bases removed from V and 6 bases from J, the gap between germline ends came to 11 bases. The receptor comes from a man aged 25-40 years in good health. The chain uses TRBV6-6 and TRBJ1-1; D uncertain. Specimen: naive CD4+ T cells sorted from blood. The subset: CD45RA+ positively selected. CDR3 nucleotide sequence: TGTGCCAGTGGAGACCTATCTGAAGCTTTCTTT. Translated, it gives CASGDLSEAFF.